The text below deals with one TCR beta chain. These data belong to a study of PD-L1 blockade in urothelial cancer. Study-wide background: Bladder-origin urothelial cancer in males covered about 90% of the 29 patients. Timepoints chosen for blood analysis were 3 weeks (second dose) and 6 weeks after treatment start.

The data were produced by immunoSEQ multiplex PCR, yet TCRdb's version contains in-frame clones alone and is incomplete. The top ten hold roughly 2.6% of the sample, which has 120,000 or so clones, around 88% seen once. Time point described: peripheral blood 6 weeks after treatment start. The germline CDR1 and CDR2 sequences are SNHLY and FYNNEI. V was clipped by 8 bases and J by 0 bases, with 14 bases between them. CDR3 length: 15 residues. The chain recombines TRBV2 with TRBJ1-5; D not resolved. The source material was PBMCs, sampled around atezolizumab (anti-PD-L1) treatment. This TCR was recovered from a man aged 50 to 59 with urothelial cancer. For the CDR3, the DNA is TGTGCCAGCCGGCCCCCAGGTTATAGCAATCAGCCCCAGCATTTT. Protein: CASRPPGYSNQPQHF.